These 2 T cell receptor beta chains share one sample of origin, sequenced in a study of cytomegalovirus exposure and HLA in healthy donors. The PCR was carried out with 60 Vbeta primers and 13 Jbeta primers. The data were produced by immunoSEQ multiplex PCR, yet TCRdb's version contains in-frame clones alone and is incomplete. Of 200,000 to 250,000 clones in the sample, around 76% are singletons; the top ten hold 5% to 6.5%. Input material: PBMCs. These receptors were taken from a middle-aged woman in good health and CMV-seropositive.

This chain links TRBV7-9 with TRBJ2-2; TRBD1 matches 8 bases. The V and J ends lost 4 bases and 5 bases, in that order; junction bases with no gene match: 9. Germline V gene lookup returns CDR1 SEHNR and CDR2 FQNEAQ (reference sequence). CDR3 length equals 16 residues. CDR3 DNA sequence: TGTGCCAGCAGCTCCGCATCCTGGACAGGGACCGGGGAGCTGTTTTTT. Its protein is CASSSASWTGTGELFF.

J is TRBJ2-1 and V is TRBV2; D perhaps matches TRBD2 (5 bases). This CDR3 spans 15 amino acids. Trimming shortened V by 4 bases and J by 0 bases, and 10 bases separated the two germline ends. Germline V gene data show CDR1 as SNHLY and CDR2 as FYNNEI. The CDR3 DNA is TGTGCCAGCAGTGGGGAGCAGACCTCCTACAATGAGCAGTTCTTC. It codes for CASSGEQTSYNEQFF.